This T cell receptor beta chain was identified during a study of response to subunit inactivated influenza vaccine. Study conclusions and caveats: Each seasonal influenza vaccination recruits few new T cells, the authors suggested.

Details on this clonotype: The antigen remains undetermined.

From the RT-PCR reads, TCRdb called clonotypes with MiXCR, one entry per CDR3 protein. The sample has roughly 500,000 distinct CDR3 sequences, about 15% seen once; the top ten hold about 3%. V lost 5 bases to trimming and J lost 8 bases; unmatched junction nucleotides: 15. Germline lookup yields CDR1 DFQATT and CDR2 SNEGSKA (reference sequence). This CDR3 contains 15 residues. This sequence joins TRBV20-1 and TRBJ2-3; 8 bases are shared with TRBD2. The sequenced sample was CD4+ T cells sorted from PBMCs, obtained less than 30 months after vaccination. This sequence originates from a man aged 50 to 69 who received an inactivated influenza vaccine. CDR3 residues: CSAPSGAGAASTQYF. In DNA form, the CDR3 reads TGCAGTGCTCCCTCAGGAGCGGGGGCCGCCAGTACGCAGTATTTT.